Each of the 32 T cell receptor beta chains below was sequenced from the same sample in a study of beta chain features in type 1 diabetes. Study-level results: Moderate but significant shortening of TCRB CDR3s was recorded in all four CD4+ subsets from Type 1 diabetes patients.

No cognate antigen is known for these TCRs. Of the isolated RNA, all was reverse transcribed, and so the sequenced material was expressed TCRB transcripts. The assay was immunoSEQ multiplex PCR, and TCRdb's table has in-frame clones only and misses some. The sample includes some 350,000 clones, about 13% of them seen just once. The specimen sequenced was naive CD4+ T cells from blood. The origin of the receptors is a woman under 30 with type 1 diabetes.

This clone was found a few times. The gene calls are TRBV10-3 and TRBJ2-5; 9 bases map to TRBD1. V shed 6 bases, J shed 1 base, and the junction held 3 bases outside the gene matches. The CDR3 runs 14 residues. Germline V gives CDR1 ENHRY, CDR2 SYGVKD. The CDR3 DNA is TGTGCCATCAGGCCGGGACAGGGCCAAGAGACCCAGTACTTC. Amino acid sequence: CAIRPGQGQETQYF.

V is TRBV7-2 and J is TRBJ2-7; D is undetermined. The germline V and J ends were trimmed by 5 bases and 7 bases, with 6 bases remaining between them. CDR1 is SGHTA and CDR2 is FQGNSA in the germline V gene. This CDR3 contains 10 residues. The CDR3: CASSPVEQYV. The CDR3 DNA sequence: TGTGCCAGCAGCCCGGTGGAGCAGTACGTC.

This chain joins TRBV6-5 and TRBJ2-2; 7 bases line up with TRBD2. CDR1 is MNHEY, CDR2 SVGAGI, per germline. The CDR3 spans 13 residues. Trimming removed 6 bases from V and 8 bases from J; junction bases left unmatched: 6. The CDR3 is CASSQAGTGELFF. The CDR3, as DNA: TGTGCCAGCAGCCAAGCGGGGACTGGGGAGCTGTTTTTT.

This clone was seen a few times. V usage is TRBV10-3 and J usage is TRBJ2-7; D might be TRBD1 (6 bases). The CDR3 covers 11 residues. Germline assignment: CDR1 ENHRY and CDR2 SYGVKD. V was clipped by 4 bases and J by 6 bases, with 7 bases between them. CDR3 DNA: TGTGCCATCAGTGTGGACAGCGAGCAGTACTTC. Its translation is CAISVDSEQYF.

This clone occurred a few times. This rearrangement joins TRBV7-9 to TRBJ1-1, with 7 nucleotides matching TRBD1. Germline V gene data show CDR1 as SEHNR and CDR2 as FQNEAQ (reference sequence). The CDR3 contains 15 residues. Trimming removed 1 base from V and 0 bases from J; junction bases left unmatched: 2. CDR3 amino acids: CASSLEGQLNTEAFF. In DNA, the CDR3 is TGTGCCAGCAGCTTAGAGGGACAGTTGAACACTGAAGCTTTCTTT. Drawing the rest from reference TRBV7-9 and TRBJ1-1, the complete variable domain is DTGVSQNPRHKITKRGQNVTFRCDPISEHNRLYWYRQTLGQGPEFLTYFQNEAQLEKSRLLSDRFSAERPKGSFSTLEIQRTEQGDSAMYLCASSLEGQLNTEAFFGQGTRLTVV.

This clone was seen a handful of times. The V gene is TRBV5-1, the J gene TRBJ2-5; TRBD1 matches at 11 bases. This CDR3 has 15 residues. Losses at the gene ends were 4 bases for V and 4 bases for J; bases not matched to a gene: 6. Per the germline V gene, CDR1 is SGHRS and CDR2 is YFSETQ. In DNA form, the CDR3 reads TGCGCCAGCAGCCCGGGACAGGGGGGACGAGAGACCCAGTACTTC. Its translation is CASSPGQGGRETQYF.

This chain connects TRBV9 to TRBJ2-5; no reliable D call. The V gene lost 5 bases and the J gene lost 5 bases, with 10 bases spanning the gap. The CDR3 sequence is 12 residues long. Germline CDR1 SGDLS, CDR2 YYNGEE. DNA of the CDR3: TGTGCCAGCAGTCTCAGCGACGAGACCCAGTACTTC. Protein: CASSLSDETQYF.

In this sample, this clone turned up a few times. The chain joins TRBV7-2 to TRBJ2-1; 9 bases line up with TRBD2. With V trimmed by 0 bases and J by 1 base, 1 base remained unmatched. The germline V gene encodes CDR1 SGHTA and CDR2 FQGNSA. The CDR3 loop spans 16 amino acids. The chain's CDR3 is CASSLALAGSYNEQFF. CDR3 DNA: TGTGCCAGCAGCTTAGCCCTAGCGGGGTCCTACAATGAGCAGTTCTTC.

V gene TRBV6-4 combines with J gene TRBJ2-3; 7 nucleotides agree with TRBD2. Germline V gene sequence: CDR1 MRHNA, CDR2 SNTAGT. The ends lost 4 bases at V and 5 bases at J; junction bases unmatched: 6. The CDR3 sequence is 14 residues long. CDR3 amino acids: CASSGLAEGDTQYF. CDR3 coding DNA: TGTGCCAGCAGTGGCCTAGCGGAGGGAGATACGCAGTATTTT.

In this sample, this clone turned up a few times. This chain links TRBV4-1 with TRBJ2-1; 9 nucleotides line up with TRBD1. The length of the CDR3 is 16 residues. Germline CDR1 is MGHRA and CDR2 is YSYEKL. V gave up 3 bases and J gave up 4 bases; unmatched junction bases: 7. CDR3 sequence (DNA): TGCGCCAGCAGCCAGCCCCGGGACAGGGCTTACAATGAGCAGTTCTTC. It encodes CASSQPRDRAYNEQFF.

This clone was observed a few times. The J gene is TRBJ2-5, the V gene TRBV19; the D gene is possibly TRBD1 (5 bases). V was shortened by 5 bases and J by 1 base, with 11 bases between the two germline ends. The CDR3 extends over 14 amino acids. Germline loops: CDR1 LNHDA, CDR2 SQIVND (reference sequence). Written as DNA, the CDR3 is TGTGCCAGTAGTGTCCAGACAGCCCAAGAGACCCAGTACTTC. This sequence encodes CASSVQTAQETQYF.

The rearrangement uses TRBV15 and TRBJ2-1, with D perhaps matching TRBD1 (7 bases). CDR1 and CDR2 (germline): LNHNV, YYDKDF (reference sequence). The CDR3 is 19 residues long. V was pared by 4 bases and J by 8 bases, with 30 bases between. CDR3 sequence (DNA): TGTGCCACCAGCACCCAGACAGCCTTCGAGGGGGCCGGGGGTTATGAGCAGTTCTTC. Translated, it gives CATSTQTAFEGAGGYEQFF.

CDR3 sequence: CASSGAGQQRAQYF. CDR3 DNA sequence: TGTGCCAGCTCTGGGGCGGGACAGCAAAGGGCCCAGTACTTC. The chain couples TRBV28 to TRBJ2-5; D is possibly TRBD1 (7 bases). The CDR3 loop spans 14 amino acids. V lost 8 bases and J lost 9, with 22 bases in between. CDR1 and CDR2 (germline): MDHEN, SYDVKM.

This clone was seen more than once but under ten times. This sequence joins TRBV10-3 and TRBJ1-1, with D possibly TRBD1 on 6 matching bases. The length of the CDR3 is 14 residues. The germline V gene encodes CDR1 ENHRY and CDR2 SYGVKD. V lost 6 bases and J 0 bases, leaving 11 bases between the germline ends. The CDR3 DNA sequence: TGTGCCATCAGGACACAGGGATTGAACACTGAAGCTTTCTTT. Translating gives CAIRTQGLNTEAFF.

The count of this clone is one. V and J are TRBV30 and TRBJ1-1; D is unclear. Trimming cost V 4 bases and J 4 bases, with 22 bases left between them. CDR1 is GTSNPN and CDR2 is SVGIG in the germline V gene (reference sequence). CDR3 length: 16 residues. CDR3 bases: TGTGCCTGGACGCTTAGTGGCGGGAGAAGGACCACTGAAGCTTTCTTT. This codes for CAWTLSGGRRTTEAFF.

There are a few counts of this clone. The chain combines TRBV4-2 with TRBJ2-5; 11 bases align to TRBD2. The germline V gene encodes CDR1 LGHNA and CDR2 YNFKEQ. V was clipped by 3 bases and J by 3 bases; unmatched bases: 3. This CDR3 has 15 residues. In DNA form, the CDR3 reads TGTGCCAGCAGCCATGCGACTAGCGGGAAAGAGACCCAGTACTTC. This gives the protein CASSHATSGKETQYF.

The chain has TRBV5-4 and TRBJ2-3; D gene unclear. This CDR3 is 13 amino acids long. Germline CDR1 SGHNT, CDR2 YYREEE (reference sequence). V lost 4 bases and J 3 bases, leaving 9 bases between the germline ends. Here the CDR3 reads CASSRPGTDTQYF. CDR3 bases: TGTGCCAGCAGCCGCCCGGGTACAGATACGCAGTATTTT.

The chain combines TRBV18 with TRBJ2-2; 7 nucleotides match TRBD1. In germline, CDR1 is KGHSH, CDR2 LQKENI. The CDR3 length is 13 residues. Losses at the gene ends were 6 bases for V and 6 bases for J; bases not matched to a gene: 4. The CDR3 protein is CASSRQGAGELFF. CDR3 bases: TGTGCCAGCTCCCGACAGGGAGCCGGGGAGCTGTTTTTT.

This rearrangement joins TRBV7-2 to TRBJ2-2; 12 bases map to TRBD2. Trimming removed 1 base from V and 4 bases from J; junction bases left unmatched: 4. There are 17 residues in the CDR3. Germline V gene data show CDR1 as SGHTA and CDR2 as FQGNSA. The CDR3 protein is CASSLVPSGRVTGELFF. CDR3 nucleotides: TGTGCCAGCAGCTTAGTCCCTAGCGGGAGGGTCACCGGGGAGCTGTTTTTT.

This sequence joins TRBV15 and TRBJ2-3; D might be TRBD2 (5 bases). This CDR3 contains 15 residues. Per the germline V gene, CDR1 is LNHNV and CDR2 is YYDKDF (reference sequence). V was trimmed by 8 bases and J by 2 bases, leaving 17 bases between them. CDR3 amino acids: CATQRWERTTDTQYF. The CDR3 DNA follows: TGTGCCACCCAGAGGTGGGAGCGCACCACAGATACGCAGTATTTT.

The gene calls are TRBV28 and TRBJ2-7; D unresolved. Trimming shortened V by 3 bases and J by 5 bases, and 14 bases separated the two germline ends. This CDR3 region has 14 residues. Germline loops: CDR1 MDHEN, CDR2 SYDVKM. CDR3 amino acids: CASSFGGNPNEQYV. The CDR3 DNA sequence: TGTGCCAGCAGTTTCGGCGGAAACCCAAACGAGCAGTACGTC.

This sequence joins TRBV6-1 and TRBJ1-5; weak D call: TRBD1 (6 bases). The V and J ends lost 7 bases and 0 bases respectively, with 10 bases between them. The CDR3 totals 14 residues. CDR1 and CDR2 (germline): MNHNS, SASEGT. The CDR3 bases are TGTGCCAGCACGGACAGCTATAGCAATCAGCCCCAGCATTTT. Translating gives CASTDSYSNQPQHF.

This clone was counted a few times. Germline and junction disagree at one end, which may indicate a read error. The chain recombines TRBV28 with TRBJ1-2, with 7 bases identical to TRBD1. The germline CDR1 and CDR2 sequences are MDHEN and SYDVKM. The CDR3 loop spans 11 amino acids. This CDR3 reads CASSPMDRLIF. DNA of the CDR3: TGTGCCAGCAGTCCTATGGACAGGCTGATCTTC.

This clone was picked up a small number of times. V and J are TRBV5-1 and TRBJ2-1; D gene unclear. CDR1 and CDR2 (germline): SGHRS, YFSETQ. V was clipped by 4 bases and J by 0 bases, with 14 bases between them. The length of the CDR3 is 16 residues. CDR3 bases: TGCGCCAGCAGCGTACCCCTTTCTAGCTCCTACAATGAGCAGTTCTTC. As protein: CASSVPLSSSYNEQFF.

This clone has just a few counts. This chain joins TRBV18 and TRBJ1-1, with no clear D. This CDR3 has 15 amino acids. CDR1 is KGHSH, CDR2 LQKENI, per germline. V was pared by 3 bases and J by 3 bases, with 14 bases between. As DNA, the CDR3 is TGTGCCAGCTCACCCCCCCGAGGGAGGGACACTGAAGCTTTCTTT. Protein sequence: CASSPPRGRDTEAFF.

This clone was seen more than once but under ten times. The gene calls are TRBV7-3 and TRBJ2-1, with D possibly matching TRBD1 (5 bases). This CDR3 spans 13 amino acids. Trimming cost V 1 base and J 10 bases, with 11 bases left between them. Looked up from germline, CDR1 is SGHTA and CDR2 is FQGTGA. Here the CDR3 reads CASSLIFQGEQFF. CDR3 nucleotide sequence: TGTGCCAGCAGCTTAATTTTCCAGGGCGAGCAGTTCTTC.

The chain joins TRBV15 to TRBJ1-2; 10 bases are a match to TRBD1. The CDR3 totals 15 residues. Germline lookup yields CDR1 LNHNV and CDR2 YYDKDF (reference sequence). Trimming at V came to 1 base and at J to 3 bases, leaving 2 bases not matched to a gene. CDR3 DNA: TGTGCCACCAGCAGAGGACAGGGGGCGGACTATGGCTACACCTTC. It encodes CATSRGQGADYGYTF.

The rearrangement links TRBV30 to TRBJ2-7; 9 positions match TRBD2. The CDR3 spans 15 residues. V was pared by 0 bases and J by 4 bases, with 7 bases of the junction left unmatched. CDR1 and CDR2 from the germline V gene are GTSNPN and SVGIG (reference sequence). The CDR3 DNA reads as TGTGCCTGGAGTGTACAACTAGCGGGCACATACGAGCAGTACTTC. Translation gives CAWSVQLAGTYEQYF.

There are a few counts of this clone. Other DNA sequences from this sample encode an identical CDR3 as well. This chain uses TRBV5-1 with TRBJ2-5; 8 bases line up with TRBD1. Germline V gene lookup returns CDR1 SGHRS and CDR2 YFSETQ. There are 14 residues in the CDR3. V lost 4 bases to trimming and J lost 4 bases; unmatched junction nucleotides: 6. The CDR3 loop reads CASSLQTGGETQYF. The DNA for the CDR3 is TGCGCCAGCAGCCTACAAACAGGGGGAGAGACCCAGTACTTC.

The J gene is TRBJ1-1, the V gene TRBV5-1; 8 bases line up with TRBD1. This CDR3 spans 15 amino acids. CDR1 SGHRS and CDR2 YFSETQ come from the germline V gene. The V gene end was trimmed by 3 bases and the J gene end by 2 bases; junction bases not matched to a gene: 6. The DNA for the CDR3 is TGCGCCAGCAGCTCTCCTGGACAGGGAAACACTGAAGCTTTCTTT. It translates to CASSSPGQGNTEAFF.

A few counts support this clone. The V gene is TRBV7-9, the J gene TRBJ1-4; no reliable D call. The CDR3 has 14 amino acids. Between the trimmed V and J ends, which lost 0 bases and 5 bases, there was a span of 7 bases. Germline values: CDR1 SEHNR, CDR2 FQNEAQ (reference sequence). This chain's CDR3 is CASSLAVLNEKLFF. In DNA, the CDR3 is TGTGCCAGCAGCTTAGCAGTGCTAAATGAAAAACTGTTTTTT.

Only a few counts were recorded for this clone. The CDR3 here is CASSPGGPARETQYF. In DNA, the CDR3 is TGTGCCAGCAGCCCAGGGGGCCCGGCACGGGAGACCCAGTACTTC. The V gene is TRBV28, the J gene TRBJ2-5; 8 bases are a match to TRBD1. CDR1 and CDR2 from the germline V gene are MDHEN and SYDVKM. The CDR3 extends over 15 amino acids. V lost 6 bases and J lost 5; bases outside the gene matches: 11.